Reported below is one TCR beta chain. This specimen comes from a study of blood T cell repertoires in COVID-19. Overall study: The United States, Italy and Spain supplied acute and convalescent COVID-19 samples.

Using immunoSEQ multiplex PCR, the repertoire was profiled, and TCRdb retains in-frame clones only, with some absent. The profile shows some 380,000 clones, over 65% of them singletons. The sequence was obtained from a human donor with acute or convalescent COVID-19. The donor label of this sample is uncertain. Input material: peripheral blood.

CDR3 in amino acids: CASSIGGPSYEQYF. In DNA, the CDR3 is TGTGCCAGCAGCATAGGAGGGCCATCCTACGAGCAGTACTTC. The V and J genes are TRBV2 and TRBJ2-7; D possibly corresponds to TRBD2 (6 bases). Trimming left V 6 bases short and J 1 base short, with 13 bases between. This CDR3 is 14 amino acids long. Germline V gives CDR1 SNHLY, CDR2 FYNNEI.